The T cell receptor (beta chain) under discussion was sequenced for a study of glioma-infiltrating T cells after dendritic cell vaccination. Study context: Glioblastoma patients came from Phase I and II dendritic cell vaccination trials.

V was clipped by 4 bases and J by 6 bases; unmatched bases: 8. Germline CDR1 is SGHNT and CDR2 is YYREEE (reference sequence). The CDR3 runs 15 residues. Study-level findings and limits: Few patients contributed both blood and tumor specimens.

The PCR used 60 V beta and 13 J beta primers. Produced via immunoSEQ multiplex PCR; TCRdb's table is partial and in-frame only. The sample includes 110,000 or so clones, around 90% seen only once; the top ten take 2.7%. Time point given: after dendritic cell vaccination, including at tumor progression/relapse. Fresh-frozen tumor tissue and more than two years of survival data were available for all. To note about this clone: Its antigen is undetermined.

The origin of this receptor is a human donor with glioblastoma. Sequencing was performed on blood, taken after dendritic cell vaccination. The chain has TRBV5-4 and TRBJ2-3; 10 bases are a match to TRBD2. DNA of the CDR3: TGTGCCAGCAGCCCCCGGGCTAGCGGGAGTGATACGCAGTATTTT. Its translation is CASSPRASGSDTQYF.